What follows describes a single TCR beta chain. V lost 6 bases, J lost 2 bases, and 18 bases lay in between. Germline V lookup: CDR1 SEHNR, CDR2 FQNEAQ (reference sequence). There are 16 residues in the CDR3. Original data processing: Amplifying reference gene primers gave estimates of nucleated cell counts. Sequenced by immunoSEQ multiplex PCR; TCRdb stores in-frame clones only, minus some. Clone size and the V and J calls come from that table; the DNA yielded D and trimming. The repertoire holds just under 65,000 clones, with 80% to 90% as singletons. These data belong to a study of blood T cell repertoires in COVID-19.

The rearrangement uses TRBV7-9 and TRBJ2-3; D is possibly TRBD1 (6 bases). The sequencing sample was made of peripheral blood. This TCR was recovered from a man aged 35 to 55 with acute or convalescent COVID-19. As DNA, the CDR3 is TGTGCCAGCAGTTTAATTGACAGGATCCTCACAGATACGCAGTATTTT. Encoded protein: CASSLIDRILTDTQYF.